These 31 T cell receptor beta chains share one sample of origin, sequenced in a study of high-grade serous ovarian cancer treatment subgroups (dated by TCRdb to 2020 to 2022). Library preparation was by the immunoSEQ multiplex PCR assay. Sourced from immuneACCESS, this table was stored by TCRdb with only in-frame sequences that have V and J called. A share of the clones is absent; for the studies checked, an unresolved V gene accounts for under half, and the remainder has no known explanation. For this sample there are thousands of clones; approximately 80% appear just once. About 8.2% of the sample is taken by the ten largest. Tumor samples were collected prior to definitive surgery or chemotherapy. Sequencing was done on a sample of tumor tissue. These receptors all come from a human donor with high-grade serous ovarian cancer.

J is TRBJ2-1 and V is TRBV5-1; 11 nucleotides match TRBD1. CDR1 is SGHRS, CDR2 YFSETQ, per germline. This CDR3 contains 17 residues. Losses at the gene ends were 0 bases for V and 3 bases for J; bases not matched to a gene: 5. CDR3 bases: TGCGCCAGCAGCTTGGGAACCGGGACAGGGGGCTACAATGAGCAGTTCTTC. Amino acid sequence: CASSLGTGTGGYNEQFF.

This clone was picked up one time. This CDR3 reads CASRGQPNTEAFF. For the CDR3, the DNA is TGTGCCAGCAGAGGACAGCCGAACACTGAAGCTTTCTTT. The genes are TRBV2 and TRBJ1-1; tentatively, D is TRBD1 (6 bases). Germline V lookup: CDR1 SNHLY, CDR2 FYNNEI. The V and J ends lost 6 bases and 1 base respectively, with 9 bases between them. The CDR3 length is 13 residues.

V usage is TRBV7-2 and J usage is TRBJ2-2, with 9 bases that match TRBD2. CDR3 length: 16 amino acids. The J segment lost 4 bases and the V segment lost 5 bases, leaving 8 bases of the junction unmatched. Germline V gene sequence: CDR1 SGHTA, CDR2 FQGNSA. CDR3 bases: TGTGCCAGCAGCGAGTGGACTAGCGCTGGCACCGGGGAGCTGTTTTTT. This gives the protein CASSEWTSAGTGELFF.

The V gene is TRBV13, the J gene TRBJ2-1; 8 bases are a match to TRBD2. Germline trimming cut 1 base from V and 1 base from J; bases unmatched to any gene: 0. In germline, CDR1 is PRHDT, CDR2 FYEKMQ (reference sequence). The CDR3 runs to 15 residues. Written as DNA, the CDR3 is TGTGCCAGCAGCTTAGCGGGGGGGTCCTACAATGAGCAGTTCTTC. It codes for CASSLAGGSYNEQFF.

The genes are TRBV5-1 and TRBJ2-2; TRBD1 agrees at 7 bases. This CDR3 region has 16 residues. Germline CDR1 and CDR2: SGHRS and YFSETQ. Unmatched junction bases numbered 12, after V lost 4 bases and J lost 6 bases. CDR3 sequence (DNA): TGCGCCAGCAGCCTAAGGGACAGCCGGTGGGCCGGGGAGCTGTTTTTT. Translation: CASSLRDSRWAGELFF.

The chain carries TRBV6-6 and TRBJ1-6; 8 bases agree with TRBD1. V dropped 5 bases and J dropped 12; count of bases not matched to a gene: 6. Germline V gene data show CDR1 as MNHNY and CDR2 as SVGAGI (reference sequence). The CDR3 extends over 13 amino acids. This CDR3 is CASSRTGIGPLHF. As DNA, the CDR3 is TGTGCCAGCAGTAGGACAGGGATTGGACCCCTCCACTTT.

The gene calls are TRBV11-3 and TRBJ2-1, with 8 nucleotides matching TRBD2. This CDR3 is 14 amino acids long. The V gene's germline CDR1 is SGHNT and CDR2 YENEEA. J lost 7 bases, V lost 3 bases, and 5 bases had no gene match. CDR3 sequence: CASSFGGAINEQFF. CDR3 coding DNA: TGTGCCAGCAGCTTCGGGGGGGCCATTAATGAGCAGTTCTTC.

Concerning this clone itself: This same CDR3 is encoded by further DNA sequences in the sample. V usage is TRBV5-1 and J usage is TRBJ2-7; D ambiguous. Trimming left V 4 bases short and J 6 bases short, with 32 bases between. The CDR3 loop spans 19 amino acids. Germline loops: CDR1 SGHRS, CDR2 YFSETQ. In DNA, the CDR3 is TGCGCCAGCAGCCACTTGGGTGCTGACACCATTTACCTTGGGTTCGAGCAGTACTTC. Translated: CASSHLGADTIYLGFEQYF.

The chain joins TRBV4-3 to TRBJ1-4, with D unclear. The germline V and J ends were trimmed by 0 bases and 3 bases, with 14 bases remaining between them. The germline V gene has CDR1 LGHNA and CDR2 YSLEER. The CDR3 has 17 amino acids. The CDR3 is CASSQEPFNGANEKLFF. The CDR3 DNA is TGCGCCAGCAGCCAAGAACCCTTTAATGGGGCTAATGAAAAACTGTTTTTT.

Only one count was recorded for this clone. The chain couples TRBV19 to TRBJ2-2; D gene unclear. This CDR3 contains 14 residues. The germline V gene encodes CDR1 LNHDA and CDR2 SQIVND (reference sequence). Trimming left V 3 bases short and J 4 bases short, with 9 bases between. CDR3 sequence reads: CASSIRTFTGELFF. The CDR3 DNA reads TGTGCCAGTAGTATTAGGACCTTCACCGGGGAGCTGTTTTTT.

The rearrangement joins TRBV7-6 to TRBJ2-2; D is possibly TRBD1 (6 bases). V was clipped by 6 bases and J by 5 bases, with 19 bases between them. The CDR3 has 16 amino acids. From germline, CDR1 is SGHVS and CDR2 FNYEAQ. As DNA, the CDR3 is TGTGCCAGCAGTCTGGAACCGACAGGCGGAACCGGGGAGCTGTTTTTT. It yields the protein CASSLEPTGGTGELFF.

The rearrangement links TRBV20-1 to TRBJ2-2; D is ambiguous. Between the trimmed V and J ends, which lost 3 bases and 5 bases, there was a span of 4 bases. Germline values: CDR1 DFQATT, CDR2 SNEGSKA (reference sequence). The length of the CDR3 is 11 residues. CDR3 DNA: TGCAGTGCTAGGCAAACCGGGGAGCTGTTTTTT. Its translation is CSARQTGELFF.

This chain connects TRBV6-5 to TRBJ2-3; 7 bases fit TRBD1. J was trimmed by 4 bases and V by 5 bases; bases with no gene match: 9. CDR3 length: 15 residues. CDR1 is MNHEY, CDR2 SVGAGI, per germline. The CDR3 coding sequence is TGTGCCAGCAGTATGACAGGGACCGCAGCAGATACGCAGTATTTT. Encoded protein: CASSMTGTAADTQYF.

The J gene is TRBJ1-1, the V gene TRBV29-1, with 9 nucleotides matching TRBD1. V trimming: 7 bases; J trimming: 4 bases; junction bases outside the gene matches: 4. There are 12 residues in the CDR3. Germline V gene sequence: CDR1 SQVTM, CDR2 ANQGSEA. CDR3 in DNA: TGCAGCGCCTGGGACAGGGCCACTGAAGCTTTCTTT. It is translated as CSAWDRATEAFF.

The V gene is TRBV28, the J gene TRBJ1-5; 8 positions agree with TRBD1. The CDR3 has 15 residues. The junction had 2 bases not matched to a gene; V was cut back by 4 bases and J by 0 bases. The V gene's germline CDR1 is MDHEN and CDR2 SYDVKM. The CDR3 region is CASSSGGGSNQPQHF. CDR3 bases: TGTGCCAGCAGTTCAGGGGGCGGTAGCAATCAGCCCCAGCATTTT.

This chain connects TRBV2 to TRBJ1-6; no firm D call. V lost 3 bases and J 6 bases, leaving 9 bases between the germline ends. The CDR3 has 14 residues. Germline CDR1 and CDR2: SNHLY and FYNNEI. CDR3 residues: CASSDSGRNSPLHF. CDR3 bases: TGTGCCAGCAGTGACTCAGGTCGTAATTCACCCCTCCACTTT.

Relative to its sample, this clone is large (0.1 to 1%). The chain uses TRBV7-9 and TRBJ1-6; D unresolved. CDR3 length: 12 amino acids. Germline V gives CDR1 SEHNR, CDR2 FQNEAQ (reference sequence). The V gene lost 1 base and the J gene lost 8 bases, with 3 bases spanning the gap. The CDR3, as DNA: TGTGCCAGCAGCTTAGGGGATTCACCCCTCCACTTT. Amino acid sequence: CASSLGDSPLHF.

This chain links TRBV29-1 with TRBJ2-5; D may be TRBD1 or TRBD2 (6 bases each). Trimming left V 7 bases short and J 5 bases short, with 17 bases between. Germline assignment: CDR1 SQVTM and CDR2 ANQGSEA. This CDR3 spans 13 amino acids. CDR3 sequence (DNA): TGCAGCGCCGTGAGGGGGGCGAAGGAGACCCAGTACTTC. It is translated as CSAVRGAKETQYF.

V is TRBV6-6 and J is TRBJ1-4, with 7 bases matching TRBD1. This CDR3 is 15 amino acids long. Per germline, CDR1 MNHNY and CDR2 SVGAGI (reference sequence). V trimming: 5 bases; J trimming: 3 bases; junction bases outside the gene matches: 6. The DNA for the CDR3 is TGTGCCAGCAGTCAACAGGGGTCACCTAATGAAAAACTGTTTTTT. Translated: CASSQQGSPNEKLFF.

This clone showed up just once. The chain is built from TRBV12-5 and TRBJ1-1; D is ambiguous. V lost 7 bases and J 0 bases, leaving 18 bases between the germline ends. CDR1 and CDR2 (germline): LGHNT, FRNRAP. CDR3 size: 16 residues. The CDR3 DNA follows: TGTGCTAGTGCCGCGGTGGCAGTTCCTCTGAACACTGAAGCTTTCTTT. Its protein product is CASAAVAVPLNTEAFF. Using reference TRBV12-5 and TRBJ1-1 for the parts outside the CDR3, the full variable domain is DARVTQTPRHKVTEMGQEVTMRCQPILGHNTVFWYRQTMMQGLELLAYFRNRAPLDDSGMPKDRFSAEMPDATLATLKIQPSEPRDSAVYFCASAAVAVPLNTEAFFGQGTRLTVV.

In its sample, this clone was seen a few times. This chain uses TRBV4-3 with TRBJ1-6; TRBD1 might be the D (5 bases). There are 16 residues in the CDR3. V dropped 0 bases and J dropped 10 bases, with 16 bases sitting between them. The V gene's germline CDR1 is LGHNA and CDR2 YSLEER. Written as DNA, the CDR3 is TGCGCCAGCAGCCAAGAATTAGGAACAGGAGGATCACCCCTCCACTTT. Protein product: CASSQELGTGGSPLHF.

The chain recombines TRBV23-1 with TRBJ1-4, with D possibly being TRBD1 (6 bases). TRBV23-1 is reported as an ORF; its role is uncertain. V dropped 0 bases and J dropped 7 bases, with 12 bases sitting between them. The CDR3 is 15 residues long. CDR3 DNA sequence: TGCGCCAGCAGTCAATCGTGTCAGGGGACTGAAAAACTGTTTTTT. The encoded protein is CASSQSCQGTEKLFF.

This chain connects TRBV6-1 to TRBJ1-5, with TRBD1 identical over 9 bases. With V trimmed by 6 bases and J by 4 bases, 7 bases remained unmatched. This CDR3 comprises 15 residues. Per germline, CDR1 MNHNS and CDR2 SASEGT. This CDR3 reads CASRKAGQGNQPQHF. CDR3 in DNA: TGTGCCAGCAGAAAGGCGGGACAGGGTAATCAGCCCCAGCATTTT.

In its sample, this clone was seen a few times. This sequence joins TRBV7-2 and TRBJ2-7, with D perhaps TRBD2 (6 bases). The germline gives CDR1 SGHTA, CDR2 FQGNSA. The CDR3 covers 14 residues. Deletions cut 7 bases from V and 3 bases from J, with 16 bases between. The CDR3: CASKLRRGGYEQYV. The CDR3 DNA reads as TGTGCCAGCAAACTTAGGCGGGGCGGCTACGAGCAGTACGTC.

The CDR3 loop reads CASSFGDRDAVEQFF. The CDR3, as DNA: TGCGCCAGCAGCTTCGGGGACAGGGACGCAGTTGAGCAGTTCTTC. The V gene is TRBV5-1, the J gene TRBJ2-1, with 9 bases matching TRBD1. The germline gives CDR1 SGHRS, CDR2 YFSETQ. The CDR3 sequence is 15 residues long. With 2 bases clipped from V and 9 bases from J, the junction kept 9 bases outside the gene matches. Using reference TRBV5-1 and TRBJ2-1 for the parts outside the CDR3, the full variable domain is KAGVTQTPRYLIKTRGQQVTLSCSPISGHRSVSWYQQTPGQGLQFLFEYFSETQRNKGNFPGRFSGRQFSNSRSEMNVSTLELGDSALYLCASSFGDRDAVEQFFGPGTRLTVL.

The chain has TRBV6-5 and TRBJ1-3; unclear D gene. V dropped 4 bases and J dropped 4 bases, with 11 bases sitting between them. CDR3 length equals 14 residues. Germline values: CDR1 MNHEY, CDR2 SVGAGI. The CDR3 spells CASSSQTRGNTIYF. Written as DNA, the CDR3 is TGTGCCAGCAGTTCTCAGACGCGAGGAAACACCATATATTTT.

The chain links TRBV9 to TRBJ2-2; D uncertain. This CDR3 spans 12 amino acids. Germline CDR1 is SGDLS and CDR2 is YYNGEE. With 7 bases removed from V and 6 bases from J, the gap between germline ends came to 10 bases. CDR3 DNA: TGTGCCAGCGGGTTCTCGGCCGGGGAGCTGTTTTTT. Its protein is CASGFSAGELFF.

The chain carries TRBV4-1 and TRBJ1-2, with D possibly TRBD1 on 5 matching bases. Looked up from germline, CDR1 is MGHRA and CDR2 is YSYEKL. The CDR3 has 13 residues. Trimming pared 2 bases from V and 7 bases from J, leaving 11 bases between. Written as DNA, the CDR3 is TGCGCCAGCAGCCAAACTCCGACAGTTGGCTACACCTTC. Translated: CASSQTPTVGYTF.

Within the sample, this clone is large. This sequence joins TRBV7-2 and TRBJ1-2, with D tentatively TRBD1 (6 bases). The CDR3 runs to 13 residues. V lost 5 bases and J 0 bases, leaving 7 bases between the germline ends. CDR1 SGHTA and CDR2 FQGNSA come from the germline V gene. The CDR3 region has the DNA TGTGCCAGCAGCCCAGGGGCTAACTATGGCTACACCTTC. Its protein product is CASSPGANYGYTF.

This rearrangement joins TRBV6-1 to TRBJ2-2, with D possibly matching TRBD1 (5 bases). The CDR3 runs 14 residues. V was shortened by 6 bases and J by 7 bases, with 15 bases between the two germline ends. Germline CDR1 and CDR2: MNHNS and SASEGT. The CDR3 nucleotides read TGTGCCAGCAGGCCGCGTGGGGCGAACGGGGAGCTGTTTTTT. This translates into CASRPRGANGELFF.

J is TRBJ2-1 and V is TRBV11-2, with 7 bases identical to TRBD2. Trimming took 5 bases from V and 7 from J; bases not matched to a gene: 17. From germline, CDR1 is SGHAT and CDR2 FQNNGV. The CDR3 is 17 amino acids. DNA for the CDR3: TGTGCCAGCAGCCCCAGGGTGGGGAGCGGGGAGGGGAATGAGCAGTTCTTC. Its protein product is CASSPRVGSGEGNEQFF.